Below, 3 T cell receptor beta chains from the same sample are listed, as sequenced in a study of low-dose radiotherapy and immunotherapy resistance in tumors. Alpha- and beta-chain coverage of first-strand cDNA came from TRAV- and TRBV-specific primers. PCR amplification of the TCRs was performed with Phusion for 15 to 25 PCR cycles, and it relied on a constant-region primer together with a V-primer adapter. MiXCR was run by TCRdb on the reads, yielding one entry per CDR3 protein. This table has tens of thousands of distinct CDR3 sequences, around 20% appearing once. Time point: after trial treatment. Specified treatment: LDRT plus nivolumab, ipilimumab, low-dose cyclophosphamide and aspirin (RACIN trial). This specimen consisted of PBMCs, obtained after low-dose radiotherapy plus immunotherapy. The source of these receptors is a female donor with ovarian cancer.

This clonotype was seen ten or more times. This chain's CDR3 is CSHDRGSTDTQYF. The CDR3 nucleotides read TGCAGTCACGATCGGGGGAGCACAGATACGCAGTATTTT. The genes are TRBV20-1 and TRBJ2-3, with D perhaps TRBD2 (6 bases). With 8 bases removed from V and 0 bases from J, the gap between germline ends came to 12 bases. The CDR3 length is 13 residues. Germline assignment: CDR1 DFQATT and CDR2 SNEGSKA (reference sequence).

At least ten counts were recorded for this clonotype. The rearrangement links TRBV12-3 or TRBV12-4 to TRBJ1-5; no definite D call. V lost 3 bases and J 4 bases, leaving 10 bases between the germline ends. The CDR3 length is 14 residues. The chain's CDR3 is CASSFGVPNQPQHF. The CDR3 DNA reads TGTGCCAGCAGTTTTGGGGTCCCGAATCAGCCCCAGCATTTT.

This clonotype was seen more than once but under ten times. This rearrangement joins TRBV23-1 to TRBJ2-2; D remains unclear. TRBV23-1 is assigned to the ORF class and has an uncertain function. CDR3 length: 17 amino acids. V lost 6 bases to trimming and J lost 1 base, with 18 bases between them. CDR3 sequence: CASRPITRKLNTGELFF. The CDR3 coding sequence is TGCGCCAGCAGACCGATTACACGGAAGCTGAACACCGGGGAGCTGTTTTTT.